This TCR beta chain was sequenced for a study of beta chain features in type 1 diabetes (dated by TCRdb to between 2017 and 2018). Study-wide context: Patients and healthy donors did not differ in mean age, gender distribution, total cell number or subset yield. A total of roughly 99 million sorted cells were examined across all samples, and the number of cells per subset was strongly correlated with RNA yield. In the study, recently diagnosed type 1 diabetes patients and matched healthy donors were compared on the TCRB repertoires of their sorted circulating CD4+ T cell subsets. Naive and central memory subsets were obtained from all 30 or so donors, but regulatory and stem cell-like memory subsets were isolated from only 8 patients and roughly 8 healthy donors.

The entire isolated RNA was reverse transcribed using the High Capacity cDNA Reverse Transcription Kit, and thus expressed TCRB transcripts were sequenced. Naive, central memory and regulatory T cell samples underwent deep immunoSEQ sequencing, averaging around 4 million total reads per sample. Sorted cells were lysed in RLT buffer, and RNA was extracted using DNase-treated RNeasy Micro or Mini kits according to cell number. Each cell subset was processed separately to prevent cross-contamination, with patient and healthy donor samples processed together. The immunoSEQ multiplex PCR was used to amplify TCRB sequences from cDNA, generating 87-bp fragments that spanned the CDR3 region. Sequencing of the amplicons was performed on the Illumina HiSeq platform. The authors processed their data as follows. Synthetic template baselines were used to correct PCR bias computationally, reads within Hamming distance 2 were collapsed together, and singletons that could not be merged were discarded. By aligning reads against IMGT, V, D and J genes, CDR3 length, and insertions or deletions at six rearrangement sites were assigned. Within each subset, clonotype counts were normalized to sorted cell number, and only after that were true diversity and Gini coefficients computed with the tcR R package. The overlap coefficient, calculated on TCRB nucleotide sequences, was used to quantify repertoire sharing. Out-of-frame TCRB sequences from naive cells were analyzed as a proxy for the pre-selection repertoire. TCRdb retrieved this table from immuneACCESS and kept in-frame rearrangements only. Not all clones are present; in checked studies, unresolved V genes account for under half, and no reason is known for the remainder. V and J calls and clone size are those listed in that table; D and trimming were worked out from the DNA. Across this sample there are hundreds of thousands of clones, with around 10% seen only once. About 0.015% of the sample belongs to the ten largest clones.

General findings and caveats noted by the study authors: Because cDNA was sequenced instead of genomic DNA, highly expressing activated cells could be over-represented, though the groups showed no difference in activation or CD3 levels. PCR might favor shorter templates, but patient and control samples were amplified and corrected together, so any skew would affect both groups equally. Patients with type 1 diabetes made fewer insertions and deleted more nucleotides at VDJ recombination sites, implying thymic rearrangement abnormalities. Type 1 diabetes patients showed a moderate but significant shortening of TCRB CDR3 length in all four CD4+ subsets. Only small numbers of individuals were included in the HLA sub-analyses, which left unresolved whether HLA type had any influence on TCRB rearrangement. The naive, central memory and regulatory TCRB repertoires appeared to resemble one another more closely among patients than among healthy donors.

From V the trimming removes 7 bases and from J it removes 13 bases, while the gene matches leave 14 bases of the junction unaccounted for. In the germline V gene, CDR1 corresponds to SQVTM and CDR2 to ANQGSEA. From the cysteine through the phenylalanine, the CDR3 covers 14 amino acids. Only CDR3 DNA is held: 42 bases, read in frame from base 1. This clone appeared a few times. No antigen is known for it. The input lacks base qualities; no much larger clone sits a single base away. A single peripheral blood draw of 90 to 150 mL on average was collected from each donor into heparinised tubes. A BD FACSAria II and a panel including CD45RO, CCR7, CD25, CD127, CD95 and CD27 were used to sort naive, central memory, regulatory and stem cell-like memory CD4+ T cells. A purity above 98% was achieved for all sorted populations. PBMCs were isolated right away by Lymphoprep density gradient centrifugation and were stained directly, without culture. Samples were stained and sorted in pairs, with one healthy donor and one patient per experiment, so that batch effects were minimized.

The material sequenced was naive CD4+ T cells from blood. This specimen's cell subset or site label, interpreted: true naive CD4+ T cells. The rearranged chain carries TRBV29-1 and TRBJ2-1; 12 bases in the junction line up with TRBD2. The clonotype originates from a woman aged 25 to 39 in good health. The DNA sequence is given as TGCAGCGCCCGGACTAGCGGGATCCCACCCCCTCAGTTCTTC. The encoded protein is CSARTSGIPPPQFF.